The 12 T cell receptor beta chains reported below all come from one sample, sequenced in a study of cytomegalovirus exposure and HLA in healthy donors. 60 Vbeta and 13 Jbeta primers were used in PCR. Method: immunoSEQ multiplex PCR; TCRdb's copy keeps in-frame clones and lacks some. The sample has 150,000 to 200,000 clones; about 80% are singletons. Sequenced: PBMCs. These receptors were collected from a woman in her twenties or thirties in good health and CMV-seronegative.

The chain couples TRBV6-5 to TRBJ2-1; possibly TRBD1 for D (6 bases). The CDR3 has 13 residues. Looked up from germline, CDR1 is MNHEY and CDR2 is SVGAGI. V was pared by 5 bases and J by 4 bases, with 9 bases between. The DNA for the CDR3 is TGTGCCAGCAGTACTACAGGGTACAATGAGCAGTTCTTC. It codes for CASSTTGYNEQFF.

This clone was observed once. The chain employs TRBV10-3 and TRBJ1-6, with D possibly matching TRBD1 (5 bases). Germline V lookup: CDR1 ENHRY, CDR2 SYGVKD. V was trimmed by 2 bases and J by 10 bases, leaving 18 bases between them. CDR3 size: 16 residues. Here the CDR3 DNA reads TGTGCCATCAGTGAGACTACCCCGGGGAGGGGATCACCCCTCCACTTT. Its protein is CAISETTPGRGSPLHF.

This rearrangement joins TRBV29-1 to TRBJ1-2; the D gene is possibly TRBD1 (5 bases). V was trimmed by 3 bases and J by 4 bases, leaving 21 bases between them. Germline CDR1 and CDR2: SQVTM and ANQGSEA. This CDR3 region has 16 residues. CDR3 residues: CSVDVTSAGSFYGYTF. CDR3 in DNA: TGCAGCGTTGACGTCACCTCGGCAGGGTCTTTCTATGGCTACACCTTC.

This clone came up a few times. This chain uses TRBV7-9 with TRBJ2-5; 13 positions agree with TRBD2. The J segment lost 3 bases and the V segment lost 3 bases, leaving 7 bases of the junction unmatched. There are 17 residues in the CDR3. Per germline, CDR1 SEHNR and CDR2 FQNEAQ (reference sequence). This chain's CDR3 is CASSLGRTSGGKETQYF. The DNA of the CDR3 is TGTGCCAGCAGCTTGGGCAGGACTAGCGGGGGTAAAGAGACCCAGTACTTC.

V and J are TRBV20-1 and TRBJ1-1; D unresolved. This CDR3 comprises 11 residues. Germline CDR1 reads DFQATT; CDR2 reads SNEGSKA (reference sequence). Trimming stripped 4 bases from V and 6 bases from J, with 9 bases between. The CDR3 nucleotides are TGCAGTGCTAAAGGAGAACCTGAAGCTTTCTTT. Amino acids: CSAKGEPEAFF.

V usage is TRBV30 and J usage is TRBJ1-3; 7 nucleotides match TRBD1. The germline CDR1 and CDR2 sequences are GTSNPN and SVGIG (reference sequence). This CDR3 has 15 amino acids. The V and J ends lost 5 bases and 0 bases, in that order; junction bases with no gene match: 7. The CDR3: CAWVGQTLSGNTIYF. CDR3 sequence (DNA): TGTGCCTGGGTGGGACAGACCCTCTCTGGAAACACCATATATTTT. Combining the CDR3 with reference TRBV30 and TRBJ1-3 gives the whole variable domain SQTIHQWPATLVQPVGSPLSLECTVEGTSNPNLYWYRQAAGRGLQLLFYSVGIGQISSEVPQNLSASRPQDRQFILSSKKLLLSDSGFYLCAWVGQTLSGNTIYFGEGSWLTVV.

This chain links TRBV7-9 with TRBJ2-7, with TRBD2 matching over 8 bases. Germline CDR1 and CDR2: SEHNR and FQNEAQ (reference sequence). Losses at the gene ends were 4 bases for V and 3 bases for J; bases not matched to a gene: 11. The CDR3 covers 16 residues. CDR3 residues: CASSSPSGGLFYEQYF. DNA of the CDR3: TGTGCCAGCAGCTCACCCTCGGGGGGGTTGTTCTACGAGCAGTACTTC.

This clone was counted a few times. The chain combines TRBV30 with TRBJ1-4; D not certain. This CDR3 is built from 13 residues. Trimming removed 5 bases from V and 8 bases from J, with 15 bases in between. Germline CDR1 reads GTSNPN; CDR2 reads SVGIG (reference sequence). The DNA of the CDR3 is TGTGCCTGGGCGCTGGCGGGGATAGAAAAACTGTTTTTT. Encoded protein: CAWALAGIEKLFF.

The genes are TRBV5-4 and TRBJ1-5; perhaps TRBD1 as D (5 bases). CDR1 is SGHNT, CDR2 YYREEE, per germline (reference sequence). This CDR3 comprises 17 residues. With 5 bases removed from V and 0 bases from J, the gap between germline ends came to 18 bases. DNA for the CDR3: TGTGCCAGCAGTTTCGGCGGGGACTTGGGTAGCAATCAGCCCCAGCATTTT. Protein product: CASSFGGDLGSNQPQHF.

This chain joins TRBV29-1 and TRBJ1-1; 10 bases match TRBD1. Germline-derived CDR1 and CDR2 are SQVTM and ANQGSEA. With V trimmed by 7 bases and J by 6 bases, 11 bases remained unmatched. The CDR3 runs 14 residues. In nucleotides, the CDR3 is TGCAGCGCTGGGGCTGGACAGGGGGATCCTGAAGCTTTCTTT. It encodes CSAGAGQGDPEAFF.

The genes are TRBV10-1 and TRBJ2-3, with D possibly TRBD2 on 6 matching bases. The germline V and J ends were trimmed by 4 bases and 6 bases, with 14 bases remaining between them. The CDR3 covers 14 residues. Germline V gene sequence: CDR1 WNHNN, CDR2 SYGVQD (reference sequence). The CDR3 nucleotides are TGCGCCAGCAGTGCGGCGGGGTCAGGGGATACGCAGTATTTT. Residues: CASSAAGSGDTQYF.

This clone was detected once. The J gene is TRBJ1-1, the V gene TRBV11-1; no definite D call. The germline V and J ends were trimmed by 3 bases and 6 bases, with 14 bases remaining between them. Germline CDR1 reads SGHAT; CDR2 reads FQDESV (reference sequence). The CDR3 has 14 amino acids. In DNA form, the CDR3 reads TGTGCCAGCAGCTTCCTTCCACTGACTCCTGAAGCTTTCTTT. Translation: CASSFLPLTPEAFF.